The rows below give T cell receptor beta chains drawn from one sample of a study of PD-L1 blockade in urothelial cancer. Some clones are missing from TCRdb's copy, which holds only in-frame ones; the method was immunoSEQ multiplex PCR. Of about 69,000 clones in the sample, less than 90% are singletons; the top ten hold around 3.5%. Sequencing used PBMCs, obtained around atezolizumab (anti-PD-L1) treatment. These receptors originate from a man aged 55 to 69 with urothelial cancer. Each CDR3 is given without its conserved first and last residue. Each record gives: clone size, V gene, CDR3 length, CDR3 protein. Clone size is not always given. Where it is, it says once, few, many or a class for expanded clones.

- | TRBV4-1 | 13 | ASSQDSWGNQPQH
- | TRBV4-3 | 13 | ASSQDSGGYNEQF
- | TRBV5-1 | 13 | ASSLAESSYNEQF
- | TRBV11-2 | 14 | ASNSLGGTLNTEAF
- | TRBV5-1 | 12 | ASSATGEGYEQY
- | TRBV4-1 | 13 | ASSQDVGQVQPQH
- | TRBV6-5 | 10 | ASSPAGTEAF
- | TRBV18 | 16 | ASSSQLPDSTSNSPLH
- | TRBV18 | 15 | ASSPFSTGLSTGELF
- | TRBV4-1 | 15 | ASSHKVLAGTYGEQY
- | TRBV5-4 | 13 | ASSLATGAAYGYT
- | TRBV6-6 | 13 | ASSDPGASFYEQY
- | TRBV4-2 | 13 | ASSQTSGGLGELF
- | TRBV5-1 | 13 | ASASGDRGNEKLF
- | TRBV6-6 | 14 | ASSPLAGGPNNEQF
- | TRBV6-6 | 13 | ASSYEDRTYNEQF
- | TRBV11-2 | 12 | ASSLVKGRETQY
few | TRBV5-5 | 11 | ASNLDRGYGYT
- | TRBV4-3 | 13 | ASSQGGHSNYGYT
- | TRBV19 | 13 | ASSIVGQGNNEQF
- | TRBV29-1 | 13 | SVKERLAGDNEQF
once | TRBV5-1 | 14 | ASSLPQGTSGNTIY
- | TRBV19 | 12 | ASSILDRDNEQF
- | TRBV7-9 | 13 | ASSSRTSGQLEQF
- | TRBV30 | 12 | AWSFTQGDQPQH
- | TRBV5-1 | 12 | ASSRGTSSGELF
- | TRBV19 | 13 | ASSRGTLAKNIQY
- | TRBV27 | 15 | ASSPHSPDRGHQPQH
once | TRBV30 | 8 | AWAGQPQH
once | TRBV7-3 | 12 | ASSPGTRNTEAF
- | TRBV28 | 13 | ASSIRTATNEKLF
- | TRBV19 | 12 | ASSTLNSNQPQH
- | TRBV2 | 11 | ASSADFEETQY
- | TRBV2 | 12 | ASSDQGPVYGYT
- | TRBV4-1 | 14 | ASSPSWTGPPNVLT
- | TRBV29-1 | 9 | SVSDNYEQY
- | TRBV15 | 13 | ATAPRGDSPYEQY
- | TRBV28 | 13 | ASRPRGGNTGELF
- | TRBV28 | 14 | ASSRAVQGRKTEAF
- | TRBV28 | 12 | ASSLGDRRYGYT
- | TRBV19 | 14 | ASSTRTGGSGEKLF
- | TRBV21-1 | 10 | ASSKFRAWGY
once | TRBV23-1 | 11 | ASRSVKAYEQY
- | TRBV5-1 | 13 | ASSAGLAGTDTQY
- | TRBV5-1 | 12 | ASIPGQGGGTQY
- | TRBV5-1 | 12 | ASSFGGVEDTQY
once | TRBV7-2 | 11 | ASTPGEKNEQY
- | TRBV6-5 | 12 | ASSPGGSKNIQY
- | TRBV10-1 | 12 | ASSSGTGYTEAF
- | TRBV30 | 13 | AWSMAQGIYNEQF
- | TRBV7-9 | 13 | ASSLGAGGNNEQF
- | TRBV5-1 | 16 | ASSLRPIQGRSSEKLF
- | TRBV4-1 | 15 | ASSQDWRDRANYGYT
- | TRBV9 | 12 | ASSVAGTDYEQY
- | TRBV30 | 13 | AWKVGGVNNQPQH